This TCR beta chain was recorded in a study of chemoradiotherapy in HPV16-positive cancers. Study-wide points: Better recurrence-free survival went with HPV-responsive T-cell expansion in HPV16-positive patients.

Only one count was recorded for this clone. The target antigen is unknown. V gave up 7 bases and J gave up 7 bases, with 16 bases separating them. The CDR3 covers 14 residues. CDR1 is LNHDA, CDR2 SQIVND, per germline (reference sequence). The method was immunoSEQ multiplex PCR; TCRdb's version includes in-frame clones alone and lacks a portion of them. The sample records some 15,000 clones, 77% being singletons. The receptor was derived from a human donor with HPV-associated anogenital cancer. This chain links TRBV19 with TRBJ1-4, with a tentative D call TRBD1 (5 bases). The sample was gathered from a patient who underwent chemoradiotherapy. The CDR3 loop reads CASNVRGIGEKLFF. In DNA form, the CDR3 reads TGTGCCAGTAACGTGCGGGGGATCGGTGAAAAACTGTTTTTT.